Sequencing of this TCR beta chain was carried out in a study of siplizumab effects on memory and regulatory T cells. The CDR3 is 16 residues long. V lost 4 bases and J lost 1; bases outside the gene matches: 8. Per germline, CDR1 SGHDT and CDR2 YYEEEE. Sequenced by immunoSEQ multiplex PCR; TCRdb stores in-frame clones only, minus some. The table includes 100,000 or so clones, 94% detected once. On this clone itself: The same CDR3 arises from other DNA sequences in this sample as well.

The sample was non-Treg CD4+ T cells sorted from blood. The TCR comes from a human donor in good health. V usage is TRBV5-6 and J usage is TRBJ1-5; TRBD1 agrees at 7 bases. Here the CDR3 reads CASSRRHRGSNQPQHF. The DNA for the CDR3 is TGTGCCAGCAGCCGCAGGCACAGGGGCAGCAATCAGCCCCAGCATTTT.